This entry lists 10 T cell receptor beta chains sequenced from one sample in a study of yellow fever vaccine responses in identical twins. In TCRdb, the RT-PCR reads were re-called with MiXCR into one record per CDR3 protein. The data contain 30,000 to 40,000 distinct CDR3 sequences, roughly three fifths of them singletons. The sample consisted of T cells from blood (PBMCs), unsorted or a sorted subset (not recorded which), taken before or after yellow fever vaccination (not recorded which). These receptors all come from a woman between 18 and 30 years old who received the yellow fever vaccine.

The V call is TRBV12-3 or TRBV12-4, the J call TRBJ2-5; no reliable D call. The CDR3 spans 14 residues. V was trimmed by 0 bases and J by 5 bases, leaving 10 bases between them. The CDR3 DNA reads as TGTGCCAGCAGTTTAGCGCCTTCTGTCGAGACCCAGTACTTC. Its translation is CASSLAPSVETQYF.

The chain carries TRBV2 and TRBJ1-2; D is possibly TRBD1 (6 bases). V was shortened by 8 bases and J by 4 bases, with 20 bases between the two germline ends. This CDR3 has 15 amino acids. CDR1 is SNHLY, CDR2 FYNNEI, per germline. The CDR3 nucleotides are TGTGCCAGCGGCGACCGAGGGGGGCTGGGCTATGGCTACACCTTC. Translating gives CASGDRGGLGYGYTF. The full variable domain, with the rest looked up from reference TRBV2 and TRBJ1-2, is EPEVTQTPSHQVTQMGQEVILRCVPISNHLYFYWYRQILGQKVEFLVSFYNNEISEKSEIFDDQFSVERPDGSNFTLKIRSTKLEDSAMYFCASGDRGGLGYGYTFGSGTRLTVV.

The V gene is TRBV10-2, the J gene TRBJ2-5; TRBD1 aligns across 7 bases. The CDR3 is made up of 16 amino acids. The trim removed 6 bases at V and 2 bases at J, leaving 12 bases unmatched. Germline-derived CDR1 and CDR2 are WSHSY and SAAADI. The CDR3, as DNA: TGCGCCAGCAGCATACTTGCAGGGGGTGGACAAGAGACCCAGTACTTC. Translating it yields CASSILAGGGQETQYF.

The chain links TRBV2 to TRBJ1-5, with 7 bases fitting TRBD1. The trim removed 6 bases at V and 6 bases at J, leaving 5 bases unmatched. Germline values: CDR1 SNHLY, CDR2 FYNNEI. The CDR3 has 13 amino acids. The CDR3 is CASSPGGVQPQHF. CDR3 in DNA: TGTGCCAGCAGCCCAGGGGGGGTTCAGCCCCAGCATTTT.

The sample holds a few counts of this clonotype. The chain carries TRBV18 and TRBJ2-7, with 10 bases identical to TRBD1. The CDR3 covers 16 residues. The germline V gene encodes CDR1 KGHSH and CDR2 LQKENI. V was clipped by 4 bases and J by 1 base; unmatched bases: 7. CDR3 sequence reads: CASSHDGTGASYEQYF. DNA of the CDR3: TGTGCCAGCTCACACGATGGGACAGGGGCGTCCTACGAGCAGTACTTC.

The chain couples TRBV4-1 to TRBJ2-5; D remains ambiguous. V lost 1 base and J 5 bases, leaving 11 bases between the germline ends. Germline lookup yields CDR1 MGHRA and CDR2 YSYEKL. This CDR3 comprises 14 residues. Written as DNA, the CDR3 is TGCGCCAGCAGCCAAGGGTGGGTGTCGGAGACCCAGTACTTC. This sequence encodes CASSQGWVSETQYF.

This clonotype was seen only a few times. The chain employs TRBV2 and TRBJ1-5; possible D gene TRBD1, 5 bases. V dropped 3 bases and J dropped 7 bases, with 19 bases sitting between them. Germline-derived CDR1 and CDR2 are SNHLY and FYNNEI. CDR3 length: 16 residues. DNA of the CDR3: TGTGCCAGCAGTGACCTCTCCGGGGGGTTGAGACAGCCCCAGCATTTT. This codes for CASSDLSGGLRQPQHF.

V is TRBV2 and J is TRBJ2-1, with D perhaps matching TRBD1 (6 bases). The CDR3 consists of 13 residues. The V gene lost 6 bases and the J gene lost 6 bases, with 12 bases spanning the gap. CDR1 and CDR2 from the germline V gene are SNHLY and FYNNEI. In DNA form, the CDR3 reads TGTGCCAGCAGAGAATACAGGGCCAATGAGCAGTTCTTC. It translates to CASREYRANEQFF.

The chain is built from TRBV15 and TRBJ1-5; D is unclear. Germline values: CDR1 LNHNV, CDR2 YYDKDF (reference sequence). V lost 5 bases, J lost 5 bases, and 19 bases lay in between. The CDR3 contains 16 residues. The CDR3 DNA sequence: TGTGCCACCAGCTCCCCCCTGTTGGGCACTTATCAGCCCCAGCATTTT. It yields the protein CATSSPLLGTYQPQHF.

The chain couples TRBV5-5 to TRBJ2-1; no clear D. There are 15 residues in the CDR3. Germline CDR1 SGHKS, CDR2 YYEKEE (reference sequence). Trimming stripped 4 bases from V and 0 bases from J, with 11 bases between. The CDR3 DNA sequence: TGTGCCAGCAGCACCTCAGCCAGCTCCTACAATGAGCAGTTCTTC. This sequence encodes CASSTSASSYNEQFF.